The clone carrying this T cell receptor beta chain was found a few times. TCRdb processed the PCR reads anew with MiXCR; each CDR3 protein has one entry. The sample lists 100,000 or so distinct CDR3 sequences, about 35% occurring once. Sorting isolated naive CD8 T cells as CD8+CD4-CCR7+CD45RA+ events. The record originates from a study of molecular identifiers for immune sequencing clone quantification. V was trimmed by 8 bases and J by 3 bases, leaving 5 bases between them. Germline V lookup: CDR1 MNHEY, CDR2 SMNVEV (reference sequence). This CDR3 is 11 amino acids long. The material sequenced was naive CD8+ T cells from blood, with Jurkat cell RNA spiked in. Subset reported: FACS-sorted CD8+CD4-CCR7+CD45RA+ naive T cells. This chain links TRBV27 with TRBJ1-5; no firm D call. This receptor was obtained from a human donor in good health. Some libraries in this study had Jurkat cell RNA spiked in. The CDR3 DNA reads TGTGCCAGCGGGTTCAATCAGCCCCAGCATTTT. Protein product: CASGFNQPQHF.